This paragraph covers one T cell receptor beta chain sequence. Its antigen is not identified. The data were taken from a study of T cells after yellow fever vaccination. Study-wide findings and caveats: The CD4 compartment and the CD8 compartment contained a small share of clonotypes in common. Clones that expanded after primary vaccination mostly reappeared after the booster (just under 98% CD4, 80% to 90% CD8).

CDR3 length equals 13 residues. Germline V gives CDR1 DFQATT, CDR2 SNEGSKA (reference sequence). V lost 5 bases and J lost 3; bases outside the gene matches: 5. UMIs and a universal primer site were added when TCR cDNA was made by 5'RACE template switching. In TCRdb, the 5' RACE reads were re-called with MiXCR into one record per CDR3 protein. Counted here are 60,000 to 85,000 distinct CDR3 sequences, more than 5.5% occurring once; the ten biggest clones make up roughly 35%. This sequence joins TRBV20-1 and TRBJ1-1, with TRBD1 identical over 8 bases. The sequence derives from a man aged 18 to 29 who received the YFV17D yellow fever vaccine. Sequenced material: CD8+ T cells sorted from PBMCs, taken around 5 days after the first yellow fever vaccination. The CDR3 region is CSAWTGLDTEAFF. In nucleotides, the CDR3 is TGCAGTGCTTGGACAGGGCTGGACACTGAAGCTTTCTTT.